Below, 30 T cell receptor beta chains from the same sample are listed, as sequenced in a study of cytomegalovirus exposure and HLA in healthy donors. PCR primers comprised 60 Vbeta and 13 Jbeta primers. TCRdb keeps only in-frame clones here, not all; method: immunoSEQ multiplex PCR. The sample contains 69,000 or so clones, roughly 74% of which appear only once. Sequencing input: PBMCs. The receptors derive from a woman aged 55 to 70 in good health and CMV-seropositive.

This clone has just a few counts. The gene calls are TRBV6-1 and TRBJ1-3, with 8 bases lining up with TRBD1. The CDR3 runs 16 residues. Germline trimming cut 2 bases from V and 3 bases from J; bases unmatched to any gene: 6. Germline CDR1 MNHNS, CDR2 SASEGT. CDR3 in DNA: TGTGCCAGCAGTGAAACAGGGGGGGCGCATGGAAACACCATATATTTT. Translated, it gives CASSETGGAHGNTIYF.

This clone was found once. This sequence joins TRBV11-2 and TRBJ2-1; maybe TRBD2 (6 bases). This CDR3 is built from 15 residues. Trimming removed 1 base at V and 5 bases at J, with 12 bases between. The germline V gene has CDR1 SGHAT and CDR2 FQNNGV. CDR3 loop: CASSLVGGTDNEQFF. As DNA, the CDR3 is TGTGCCAGCAGCTTAGTAGGCGGGACCGACAATGAGCAGTTCTTC. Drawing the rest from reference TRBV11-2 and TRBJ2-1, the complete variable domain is EAGVAQSPRYKIIEKRQSVAFWCNPISGHATLYWYQQILGQGPKLLIQFQNNGVVDDSQLPKDRFSAERLKGVDSTLKIQPAKLEDSAVYLCASSLVGGTDNEQFFGPGTRLTVL.

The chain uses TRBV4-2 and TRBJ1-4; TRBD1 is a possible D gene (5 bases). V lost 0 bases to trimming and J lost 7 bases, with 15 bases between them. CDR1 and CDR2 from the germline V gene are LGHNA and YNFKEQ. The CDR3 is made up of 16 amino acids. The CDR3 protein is CASSQDPGGAGEKLFF. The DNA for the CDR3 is TGTGCCAGCAGCCAAGATCCTGGAGGGGCCGGTGAAAAACTGTTTTTT.

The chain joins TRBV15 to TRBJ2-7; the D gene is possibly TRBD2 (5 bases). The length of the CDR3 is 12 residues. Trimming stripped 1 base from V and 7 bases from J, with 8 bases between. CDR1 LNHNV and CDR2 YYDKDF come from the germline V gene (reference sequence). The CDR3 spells CATSRGTLEQYF. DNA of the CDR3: TGTGCCACCAGCAGAGGGACTCTGGAGCAGTACTTC.

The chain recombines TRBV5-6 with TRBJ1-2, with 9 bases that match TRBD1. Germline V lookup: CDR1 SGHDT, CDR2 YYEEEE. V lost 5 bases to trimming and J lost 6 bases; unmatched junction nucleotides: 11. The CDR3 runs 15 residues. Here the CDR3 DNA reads TGTGCCAGCAGACCAGCTGACAGGGGGGTGGATGGCTACACCTTC. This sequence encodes CASRPADRGVDGYTF.

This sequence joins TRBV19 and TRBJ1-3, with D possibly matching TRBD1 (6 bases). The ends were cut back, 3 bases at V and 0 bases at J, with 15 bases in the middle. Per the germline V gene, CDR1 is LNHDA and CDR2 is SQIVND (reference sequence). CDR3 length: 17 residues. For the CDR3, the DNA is TGTGCCAGTAGTATCTTTTCGGACAGTTTCTCTGGAAACACCATATATTTT. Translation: CASSIFSDSFSGNTIYF.

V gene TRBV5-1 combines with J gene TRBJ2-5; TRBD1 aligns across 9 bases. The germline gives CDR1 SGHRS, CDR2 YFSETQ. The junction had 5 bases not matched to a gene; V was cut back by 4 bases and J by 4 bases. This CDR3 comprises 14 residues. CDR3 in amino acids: CASSPGTGLETQYF. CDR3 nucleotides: TGCGCCAGCAGCCCGGGGACAGGGCTAGAGACCCAGTACTTC.

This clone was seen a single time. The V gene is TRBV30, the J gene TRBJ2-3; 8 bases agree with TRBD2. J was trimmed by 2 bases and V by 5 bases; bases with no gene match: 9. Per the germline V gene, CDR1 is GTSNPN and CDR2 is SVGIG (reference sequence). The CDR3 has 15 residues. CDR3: CAWGLSGVTTDTQYF. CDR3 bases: TGTGCCTGGGGCCTTAGCGGGGTAACCACAGATACGCAGTATTTT.

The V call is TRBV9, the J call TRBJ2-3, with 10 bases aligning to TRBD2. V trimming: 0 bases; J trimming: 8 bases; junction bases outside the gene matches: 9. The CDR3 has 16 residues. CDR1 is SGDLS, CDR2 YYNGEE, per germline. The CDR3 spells CASSVELAGVEVTQYF. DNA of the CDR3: TGTGCCAGCAGCGTAGAGCTAGCGGGAGTGGAAGTTACGCAGTATTTT. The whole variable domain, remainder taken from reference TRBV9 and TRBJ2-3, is DSGVTQTPKHLITATGQRVTLRCSPRSGDLSVYWYQQSLDQGLQFLIQYYNGEERAKGNILERFSAQQFPDLHSELNLSSLELGDSALYFCASSVELAGVEVTQYFGPGTRLTVL.

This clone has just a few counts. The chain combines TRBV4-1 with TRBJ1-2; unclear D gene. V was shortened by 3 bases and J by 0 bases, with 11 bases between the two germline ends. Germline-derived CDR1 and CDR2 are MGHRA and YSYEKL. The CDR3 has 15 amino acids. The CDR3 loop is CASSQSELANYGYTF. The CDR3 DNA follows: TGCGCCAGCAGCCAGTCGGAGTTAGCTAACTATGGCTACACCTTC.

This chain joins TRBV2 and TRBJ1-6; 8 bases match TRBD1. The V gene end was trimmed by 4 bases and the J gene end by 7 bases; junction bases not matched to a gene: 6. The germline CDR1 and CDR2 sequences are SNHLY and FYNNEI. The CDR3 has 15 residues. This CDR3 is CASSAGGARNSPLHF. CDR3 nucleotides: TGTGCCAGCAGTGCAGGGGGCGCAAGGAATTCACCCCTCCACTTT.

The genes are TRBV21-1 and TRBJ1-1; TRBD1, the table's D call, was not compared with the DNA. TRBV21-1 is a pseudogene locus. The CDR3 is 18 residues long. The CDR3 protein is CASSPEAPDSPMNTEAFF. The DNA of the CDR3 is TGTGCCAGCAGCCCGGAAGCCCCGGACAGTCCGATGAACACTGAAGCTTTCTTT.

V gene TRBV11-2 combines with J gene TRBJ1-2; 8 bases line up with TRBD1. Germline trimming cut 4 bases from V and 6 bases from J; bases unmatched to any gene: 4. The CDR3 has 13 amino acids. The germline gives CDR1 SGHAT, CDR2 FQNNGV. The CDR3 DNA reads TGTGCCAGCAGCTCGACAGGGGTCAATGGCTACACCTTC. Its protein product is CASSSTGVNGYTF.

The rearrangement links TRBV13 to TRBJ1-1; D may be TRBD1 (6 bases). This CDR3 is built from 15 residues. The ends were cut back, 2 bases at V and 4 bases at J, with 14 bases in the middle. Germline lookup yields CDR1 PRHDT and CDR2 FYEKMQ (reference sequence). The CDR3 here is CASSLNGGPVTEAFF. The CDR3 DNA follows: TGTGCCAGCAGCTTAAACGGGGGGCCGGTCACTGAAGCTTTCTTT.

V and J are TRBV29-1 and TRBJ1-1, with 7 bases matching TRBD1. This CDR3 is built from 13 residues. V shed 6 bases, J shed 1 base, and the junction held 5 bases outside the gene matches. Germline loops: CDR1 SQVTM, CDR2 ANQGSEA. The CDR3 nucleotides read TGCAGCGTCGTACAGGGGCCGAACACTGAAGCTTTCTTT. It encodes CSVVQGPNTEAFF.

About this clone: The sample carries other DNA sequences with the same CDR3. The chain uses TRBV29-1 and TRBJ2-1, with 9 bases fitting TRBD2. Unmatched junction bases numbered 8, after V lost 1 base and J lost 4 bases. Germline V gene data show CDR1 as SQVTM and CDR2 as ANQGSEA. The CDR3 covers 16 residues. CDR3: CSVEVGSAGGYNEQFF. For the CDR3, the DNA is TGCAGCGTTGAAGTTGGGTCCGCGGGAGGGTACAATGAGCAGTTCTTC.

CDR3 in amino acids: CASNLEGAWGYTF. CDR3 DNA: TGTGCCAGCAACCTAGAAGGGGCCTGGGGCTACACCTTC. V usage is TRBV7-9 and J usage is TRBJ1-2; a possible D gene is TRBD1 (5 bases). The CDR3 sequence is 13 residues long. Trimming left V 7 bases short and J 8 bases short, with 17 bases between. Germline V lookup: CDR1 SEHNR, CDR2 FQNEAQ (reference sequence).

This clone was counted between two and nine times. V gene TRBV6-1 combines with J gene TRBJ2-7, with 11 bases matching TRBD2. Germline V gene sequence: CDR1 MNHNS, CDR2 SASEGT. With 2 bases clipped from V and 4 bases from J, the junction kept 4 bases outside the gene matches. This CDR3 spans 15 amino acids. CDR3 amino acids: CASSEYRTSGYEQYF. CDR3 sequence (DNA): TGTGCCAGCAGTGAATACCGGACTAGCGGGTACGAGCAGTACTTC.

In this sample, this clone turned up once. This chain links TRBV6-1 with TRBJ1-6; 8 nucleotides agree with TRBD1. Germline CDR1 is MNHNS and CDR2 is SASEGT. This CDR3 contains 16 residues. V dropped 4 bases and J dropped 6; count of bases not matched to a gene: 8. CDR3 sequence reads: CASSGGQGGSNSPLHF. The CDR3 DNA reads TGTGCCAGCAGTGGAGGACAGGGAGGGAGTAATTCACCCCTCCACTTT.

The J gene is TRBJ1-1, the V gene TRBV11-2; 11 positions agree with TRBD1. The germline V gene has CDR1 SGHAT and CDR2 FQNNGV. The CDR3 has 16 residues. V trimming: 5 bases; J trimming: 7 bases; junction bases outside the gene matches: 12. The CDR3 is CASSHIGTGGNYEAFF. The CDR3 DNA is TGTGCCAGCAGCCATATCGGGACAGGGGGAAACTATGAAGCTTTCTTT.

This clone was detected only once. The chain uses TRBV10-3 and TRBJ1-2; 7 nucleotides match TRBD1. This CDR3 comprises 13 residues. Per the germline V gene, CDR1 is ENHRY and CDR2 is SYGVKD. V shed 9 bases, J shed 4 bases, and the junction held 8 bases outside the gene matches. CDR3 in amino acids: CAIGQVGAYGYTF. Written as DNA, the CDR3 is TGTGCCATTGGACAGGTTGGAGCCTATGGCTACACCTTC.

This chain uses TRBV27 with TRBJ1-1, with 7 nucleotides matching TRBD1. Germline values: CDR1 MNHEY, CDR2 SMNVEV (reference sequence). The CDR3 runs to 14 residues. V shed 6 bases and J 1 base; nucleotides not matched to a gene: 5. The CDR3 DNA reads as TGTGCCAGCAGCCCGGACAGGAGGAACACTGAAGCTTTCTTT. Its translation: CASSPDRRNTEAFF.

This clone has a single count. The DNA of the CDR3 is TGTGCCTGGACCGCCGACAGGGGGAGGTACGAGCAGTACTTC. It is translated as CAWTADRGRYEQYF. The chain carries TRBV30 and TRBJ2-7; TRBD1 matches at 9 bases. The J segment lost 4 bases and the V segment lost 4 bases, leaving 8 bases of the junction unmatched. CDR1 GTSNPN and CDR2 SVGIG come from the germline V gene (reference sequence). The CDR3 extends over 14 amino acids.

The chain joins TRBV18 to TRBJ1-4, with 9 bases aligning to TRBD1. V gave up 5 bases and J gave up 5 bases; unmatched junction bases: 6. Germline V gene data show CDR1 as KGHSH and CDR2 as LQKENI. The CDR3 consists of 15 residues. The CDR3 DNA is TGTGCCAGCTCAAGTCCGGGACAGGGAAATGAAAAACTGTTTTTT. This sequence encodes CASSSPGQGNEKLFF. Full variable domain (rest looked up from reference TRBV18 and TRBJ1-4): NAGVMQNPRHLVRRRGQEARLRCSPMKGHSHVYWYRQLPEEGLKFMVYLQKENIIDESGMPKERFSAEFPKEGPSILRIQQVVRGDSAAYFCASSSPGQGNEKLFFGSGTQLSVL.

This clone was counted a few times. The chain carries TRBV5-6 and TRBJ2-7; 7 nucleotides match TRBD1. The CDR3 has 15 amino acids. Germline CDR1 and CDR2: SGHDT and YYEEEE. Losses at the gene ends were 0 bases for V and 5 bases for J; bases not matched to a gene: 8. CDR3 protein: CASSLGDRAFNEQYF. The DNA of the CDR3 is TGTGCCAGCAGCTTGGGAGACAGGGCGTTCAACGAGCAGTACTTC.

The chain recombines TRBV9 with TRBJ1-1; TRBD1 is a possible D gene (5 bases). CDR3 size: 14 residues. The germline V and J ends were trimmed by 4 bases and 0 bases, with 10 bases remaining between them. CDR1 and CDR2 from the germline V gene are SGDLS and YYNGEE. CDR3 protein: CASSTQGLNTEAFF. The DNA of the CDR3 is TGTGCCAGCAGCACTCAGGGATTGAACACTGAAGCTTTCTTT.

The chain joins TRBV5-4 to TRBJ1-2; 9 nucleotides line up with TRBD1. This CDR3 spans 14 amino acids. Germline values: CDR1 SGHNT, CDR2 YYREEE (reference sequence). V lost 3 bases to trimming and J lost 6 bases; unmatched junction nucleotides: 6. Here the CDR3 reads CASSYAGTGNGYTF. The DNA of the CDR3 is TGTGCCAGCAGCTACGCCGGGACAGGGAATGGCTACACCTTC.

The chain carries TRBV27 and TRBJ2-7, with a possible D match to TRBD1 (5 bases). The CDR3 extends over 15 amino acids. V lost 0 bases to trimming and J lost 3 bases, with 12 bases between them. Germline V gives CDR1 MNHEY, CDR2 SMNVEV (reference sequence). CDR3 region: CASSLSQGSLYEQYF. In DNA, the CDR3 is TGTGCCAGCAGTTTATCCCAGGGATCACTCTACGAGCAGTACTTC.

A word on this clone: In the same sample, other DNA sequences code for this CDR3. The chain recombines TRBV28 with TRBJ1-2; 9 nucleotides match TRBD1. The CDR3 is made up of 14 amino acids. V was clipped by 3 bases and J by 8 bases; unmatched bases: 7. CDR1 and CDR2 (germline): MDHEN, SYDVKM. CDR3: CASSFATGGRGYTF. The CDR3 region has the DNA TGTGCCAGCAGTTTCGCGACAGGGGGTCGGGGCTACACCTTC.

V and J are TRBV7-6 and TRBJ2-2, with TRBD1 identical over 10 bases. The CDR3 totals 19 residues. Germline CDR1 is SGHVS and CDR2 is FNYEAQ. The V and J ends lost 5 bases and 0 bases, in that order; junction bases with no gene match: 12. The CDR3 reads CASSLGWGQGFANTGELFF. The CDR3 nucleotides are TGTGCCAGCAGCCTAGGCTGGGGACAGGGGTTTGCGAACACCGGGGAGCTGTTTTTT.